This T cell receptor (beta chain) was sequenced during a study of blood T cell repertoires in COVID-19. CDR3 size: 14 residues. CDR1 GTSNPN and CDR2 SVGIG come from the germline V gene (reference sequence). V shed 0 bases, J shed 6 bases, and the junction held 6 bases outside the gene matches. Sequenced by immunoSEQ multiplex PCR; TCRdb stores in-frame clones only, minus some. In the table there are about 310,000 clones, nearly 90% of which are singletons. The sequenced material came from peripheral blood. This receptor was obtained from a woman aged 35 to 49 with COVID-19, enrolled during active disease. The gene calls are TRBV30 and TRBJ2-3; 7 nucleotides align to TRBD2. CDR3 sequence reads: CAWSVLVGGDTQYF. In DNA form, the CDR3 reads TGTGCCTGGAGTGTATTGGTGGGGGGGGATACGCAGTATTTT.